The 25 T cell receptor beta chains listed next were all sequenced from one sample in a study of T-cell reconstitution after alpha-beta-depleted transplantation in children. Unique molecular identifiers featured in how the TCRbeta library was prepared. TCRdb re-derived calls from the PCR reads in MiXCR, one entry per CDR3 protein. The sample has around 500,000 distinct CDR3 sequences; about 23% are singletons. The input for sequencing was PBMCs, mostly from graft donor cells, taken 360 days after TCRalphabeta/CD19-depleted stem cell transplant. The receptors were gathered from a boy under two years old who had a stem cell transplant for acute myeloid leukemia, so the T cells may come from the graft donor.

This clonotype has just a few counts. CDR3 sequence: CSVGVSRAYAWETQYF. CDR3 bases: TGCAGCGTTGGGGTCAGCAGGGCCTACGCCTGGGAGACCCAGTACTTC. The rearrangement links TRBV29-1 to TRBJ2-5; maybe TRBD1 (5 bases). Germline lookup yields CDR1 SQVTM and CDR2 ANQGSEA. Between the trimmed V and J ends, which lost 4 bases and 5 bases, there was a span of 23 bases. The CDR3 is made up of 16 amino acids.

Ten or more counts support this clonotype. The chain recombines TRBV7-2 with TRBJ2-4; D is tentatively TRBD1 or TRBD2 (6 bases each). Germline-derived CDR1 and CDR2 are SGHTA and FQGNSA. Trimming pared 1 base from V and 6 bases from J, leaving 13 bases between. This CDR3 is 15 amino acids long. This chain's CDR3 is CASSLVQGGSNIQYF. CDR3 coding DNA: TGTGCCAGCAGCTTAGTACAGGGAGGTTCAAACATTCAGTACTTC.

The table lists this clonotype with many counts. The chain couples TRBV12-3 or TRBV12-4 to TRBJ2-7, with D possibly being TRBD1 (6 bases). Trimming left V 0 bases short and J 4 bases short, with 7 bases between. The CDR3 is 13 residues long. The CDR3 DNA reads TGTGCCAGCAGTTTAGCAGGGGGATACGAGCAGTACGTC. The encoded protein is CASSLAGGYEQYV.

This chain joins TRBV24-1 and TRBJ1-2; D is possibly TRBD1 (6 bases). The CDR3 totals 12 residues. The V end was cut by 7 bases, the J end by 3 bases, with 8 bases between. The germline V gene encodes CDR1 KGHDR and CDR2 SFDVKD. CDR3 coding DNA: TGTGCCACCAGGGACAGCCACTATGGCTACACCTTC. Amino acid sequence: CATRDSHYGYTF.

This clonotype was detected only a few times. V is TRBV5-1 and J is TRBJ2-3; maybe TRBD2 (6 bases). Germline V CDR1 and CDR2: SGHRS, YFSETQ. The CDR3 runs 15 residues. Between the trimmed V and J ends, which lost 4 bases and 2 bases, there was a span of 14 bases. CDR3 sequence reads: CASSPWGLFTDTQYF. CDR3 coding DNA: TGCGCCAGCAGCCCATGGGGACTTTTCACAGATACGCAGTATTTT.

This clonotype came up a few times. V is TRBV20-1 and J is TRBJ2-7, with 10 nucleotides matching TRBD1. This CDR3 contains 15 residues. The germline V gene encodes CDR1 DFQATT and CDR2 SNEGSKA (reference sequence). The trim removed 1 base at V and 6 bases at J, leaving 9 bases unmatched. The CDR3 region has the DNA TGCAGTGCTAGAGGCCGGACAGGGGGAGTACGCGAGCAGTACTTC. Its translation: CSARGRTGGVREQYF.

This clonotype came up a few times. The J gene is TRBJ2-3, the V gene TRBV5-1, with 10 nucleotides matching TRBD2. Germline CDR1 is SGHRS and CDR2 is YFSETQ. This CDR3 region has 15 residues. After removal of 5 bases from V and 5 bases from J, the junction contained 8 bases not matched to a gene. CDR3 DNA sequence: TGCGCCAGCAGACCGAGCGGGGGGGCGAAAGATACGCAGTATTTT. Protein product: CASRPSGGAKDTQYF.

V is TRBV20-1 and J is TRBJ1-5; 9 positions match TRBD1. Germline CDR1 reads DFQATT; CDR2 reads SNEGSKA (reference sequence). The CDR3 has 14 amino acids. After removal of 3 bases from V and 7 bases from J, the junction contained 7 bases not matched to a gene. CDR3 DNA: TGCAGTGCTAGGAGGACAGGGGTAGGGCAGCCCCAGCATTTT. It specifies CSARRTGVGQPQHF.

This clonotype was seen ten or more times. The chain carries TRBV4-1 and TRBJ2-3; D tentatively reads TRBD1 or TRBD2 (5 bases each). Trimming took 4 bases from V and 0 from J, leaving 11 bases between them. Germline CDR1 and CDR2: MGHRA and YSYEKL. The CDR3 covers 15 residues. CDR3 DNA sequence: TGCGCCAGCAGCCCTGGGACCCCTAGCACAGATACGCAGTATTTT. Its protein product is CASSPGTPSTDTQYF.

The chain couples TRBV28 to TRBJ2-7; D may be TRBD1 (7 bases). Trimming pared 3 bases from V and 5 bases from J, leaving 17 bases between. This CDR3 is built from 15 residues. In germline, CDR1 is MDHEN, CDR2 SYDVKM. CDR3 sequence (DNA): TGTGCCAGCAGTTTCTCCGACAGGGAGGTCCACGAGCAGTACGTC. This translates into CASSFSDREVHEQYV.

This clonotype was counted ten times or more. The chain joins TRBV13 to TRBJ2-2, with 10 nucleotides matching TRBD2. The J segment lost 4 bases and the V segment lost 4 bases, leaving 12 bases of the junction unmatched. CDR1 and CDR2 (germline): PRHDT, FYEKMQ (reference sequence). The CDR3 covers 18 residues. The CDR3 DNA is TGTGCCAGCAGCTCCCGACTAAAGCGGGGGGGCCTCACCGGGGAGCTGTTTTTT. Translation gives CASSSRLKRGGLTGELFF.

This clonotype was detected once. The rearrangement links TRBV20-1 to TRBJ2-5; tentatively, D is TRBD1 (6 bases). The CDR3 has 13 residues. V lost 3 bases and J 3 bases, leaving 11 bases between the germline ends. Germline lookup yields CDR1 DFQATT and CDR2 SNEGSKA (reference sequence). The CDR3 loop reads CSASEGGKETQYF. CDR3 nucleotides: TGCAGTGCTAGTGAAGGGGGAAAAGAGACCCAGTACTTC.

The V call is TRBV7-6, the J call TRBJ2-7, with 8 positions matching TRBD1. This CDR3 is built from 14 residues. Germline CDR1 SGHVS, CDR2 FNYEAQ. The V gene end was trimmed by 5 bases and the J gene end by 0 bases; junction bases not matched to a gene: 3. The CDR3 region is CASSATGGSYEQYF. The CDR3 DNA follows: TGTGCCAGCAGCGCCACAGGGGGCTCCTACGAGCAGTACTTC.

This clonotype has at least ten counts. The chain is built from TRBV20-1 and TRBJ1-5, with D unclear. The CDR3 is made up of 15 amino acids. Trimming removed 5 bases at V and 0 bases at J, with 14 bases between. Germline CDR1 is DFQATT and CDR2 is SNEGSKA (reference sequence). In DNA form, the CDR3 reads TGCAGTGCTCCTCTTTCGATGTATAGCAATCAGCCCCAGCATTTT. This sequence encodes CSAPLSMYSNQPQHF.

This clonotype was seen more than once but under ten times. The V call is TRBV5-1, the J call TRBJ2-1; 8 positions match TRBD2. The germline gives CDR1 SGHRS, CDR2 YFSETQ. The CDR3 sequence is 18 residues long. Trimming cost V 5 bases and J 5 bases; bases outside gene matches: 18. The CDR3 protein is CASSPSQPGLVPNNEQFF. Here the CDR3 DNA reads TGCGCCAGCAGTCCTTCTCAACCGGGACTAGTGCCCAACAATGAGCAGTTCTTC.

This clonotype was seen repeatedly, ten times or more. The chain has TRBV19 and TRBJ2-6; maybe TRBD1 (6 bases). Trimming removed 5 bases at V and 1 base at J, with 9 bases between. This CDR3 comprises 15 residues. The germline CDR1 and CDR2 sequences are LNHDA and SQIVND (reference sequence). The DNA for the CDR3 is TGTGCCAGTAGTGGGACACTTTCTGGGGCCAACGTCCTGACTTTC. Translating gives CASSGTLSGANVLTF. The full variable domain, rest sourced from reference TRBV19 and TRBJ2-6, is DGGITQSPKYLFRKEGQNVTLSCEQNLNHDAMYWYRQDPGQGLRLIYYSQIVNDFQKGDIAEGYSVSREKKESFPLTVTSAQKNPTAFYLCASSGTLSGANVLTFGAGSRLTVL.

This clonotype showed up many times. The CDR3 reads CSASSGAKNYGYTF. The CDR3 DNA is TGCAGTGCTAGTTCAGGGGCGAAAAACTATGGCTACACCTTC. This chain connects TRBV20-1 to TRBJ1-2; the D gene is possibly TRBD1 (6 bases). V gave up 3 bases and J gave up 2 bases, with 13 bases separating them. The length of the CDR3 is 14 residues. Per the germline V gene, CDR1 is DFQATT and CDR2 is SNEGSKA (reference sequence).

This clonotype was seen a single time. The chain recombines TRBV10-3 with TRBJ2-7; possible D gene TRBD1, 5 bases. CDR3 length: 13 residues. The germline CDR1 and CDR2 sequences are ENHRY and SYGVKD. Trimming pared 8 bases from V and 5 bases from J, leaving 16 bases between. The CDR3 protein is CAIGASLGNEQYF. The CDR3 DNA is TGTGCCATCGGGGCCTCCCTTGGCAACGAGCAGTACTTC.

This clonotype has a handful of counts. V is TRBV12-3 or TRBV12-4 and J is TRBJ2-3; D gene unclear. The CDR3 contains 17 residues. The ends were cut back, 5 bases at V and 1 base at J, with 19 bases in the middle. CDR3 region: CASSPDQSEVRTDTQYF. CDR3 nucleotide sequence: TGTGCCAGCAGTCCGGACCAGAGCGAGGTACGCACAGATACGCAGTATTTT.

This clonotype was detected ten times or more. The chain employs TRBV29-1 and TRBJ2-5; TRBD2 matches at 7 bases. After removal of 4 bases from V and 4 bases from J, the junction contained 3 bases not matched to a gene. The germline gives CDR1 SQVTM, CDR2 ANQGSEA. The CDR3 runs to 12 residues. The CDR3 region is CSVAPGGETQYF. Here the CDR3 DNA reads TGCAGCGTTGCCCCGGGGGGAGAGACCCAGTACTTC.

This clonotype was seen at least ten times. The V and J genes are TRBV7-2 and TRBJ2-3; no clear D. Trimming shortened V by 5 bases and J by 2 bases, and 5 bases separated the two germline ends. The CDR3 extends over 12 amino acids. In germline, CDR1 is SGHTA, CDR2 FQGNSA. This CDR3 reads CASSPTTDTQYF. DNA of the CDR3: TGTGCCAGCAGCCCGACCACAGATACGCAGTATTTT.

This clonotype came up many times. This chain links TRBV5-1 with TRBJ2-5, with a weak D call TRBD2 (6 bases). Trimming cost V 4 bases and J 3 bases, with 13 bases left between them. The CDR3 has 14 amino acids. Germline CDR1 reads SGHRS; CDR2 reads YFSETQ. The DNA of the CDR3 is TGCGCCAGCAGCCCGGCGGGGTCAGAAGAGACCCAGTACTTC. This gives the protein CASSPAGSEETQYF.

This clonotype was detected only a few times. V gene TRBV3-1 combines with J gene TRBJ2-5; D perhaps matches TRBD1 (6 bases). Germline-derived CDR1 and CDR2 are LGHDT and YNNKEL (reference sequence). Between the trimmed V and J ends, which lost 0 bases and 7 bases, there was a span of 21 bases. CDR3 size: 17 residues. This CDR3 reads CASSQEVQGRLGGTQYF. The CDR3 nucleotides read TGTGCCAGCAGCCAAGAGGTGCAGGGGCGACTCGGTGGGACCCAGTACTTC.

Remarks on this clonotype: A single base separates this from a much larger clone, so it may be a read error. The V call is TRBV20-1, the J call TRBJ2-1; TRBD2 agrees at 8 bases. CDR3 length: 15 amino acids. Per the germline V gene, CDR1 is DFQATT and CDR2 is SNEGSKA (reference sequence). The CDR3 spells CCARDPLAGPNEQFF. The DNA of the CDR3 is TGCTGTGCTAGAGATCCCTTAGCGGGGCCCAATGAGCAGTTCTTC.

The CDR3 region is CASSPPTGFYEQYF. The CDR3 bases are TGTGCCAGCTCACCACCCACGGGCTTCTACGAGCAGTACTTC. The chain has TRBV18 and TRBJ2-7; no firm D call. The CDR3 has 14 residues. Germline V gene data show CDR1 as KGHSH and CDR2 as LQKENI. V lost 0 bases and J 3 bases, leaving 9 bases between the germline ends.